These 14 T cell receptor beta chains were sequenced from one sample in a study of glioma-infiltrating T cells. The iRepertoire nested amplicon-rescue multiplex PCR amplified TCR alpha and beta CDR3s from RNA. TCRdb reprocessed the multiplex PCR reads via MiXCR and lists one record per CDR3 protein. Of approximately 130,000 distinct CDR3 sequences in the sample, roughly a quarter were seen once. The specimen sequenced was glioma tissue, nonneoplastic brain tissue, or PBMCs (not recorded which). The origin of the receptors is a human donor with low-grade glioma or glioblastoma, undergoing nonglioma brain surgery, or in good health (not recorded which).

The genes are TRBV7-3 and TRBJ2-1, with D possibly being TRBD1 (6 bases). CDR1 and CDR2 (germline): SGHTA, FQGTGA. V shed 2 bases and J shed 13 bases, with 15 bases lying between them. The CDR3 is 13 residues long. The CDR3 coding sequence is TGTGCCAGCAGCTTAGGGGGACAAGATACCCAGTTCTTC. Residues: CASSLGGQDTQFF.

This clonotype was seen at least ten times. The chain uses TRBV6-1 and TRBJ2-5, with D possibly TRBD2 on 6 matching bases. Per germline, CDR1 MNHNS and CDR2 SASEGT. The CDR3 runs to 14 residues. Deletions cut 4 bases from V and 2 bases from J, with 11 bases between. The CDR3 region is CASSAPGEQETQYF. In nucleotides, the CDR3 is TGTGCCAGCAGTGCCCCGGGGGAGCAAGAGACCCAGTACTTC.

This sequence joins TRBV2 and TRBJ2-5, with D unclear. The CDR3 is 14 amino acids. V was clipped by 4 bases and J by 0 bases, with 9 bases between them. CDR1 and CDR2 from the germline V gene are SNHLY and FYNNEI. The DNA of the CDR3 is TGTGCCAGCAGTGGGGCGAGGTACCAAGAGACCCAGTACTTC. Translating it yields CASSGARYQETQYF.

This clonotype was detected only a few times. V and J are TRBV6-5 and TRBJ2-5, with 10 positions matching TRBD2. The germline V gene encodes CDR1 MNHEY and CDR2 SVGAGI. Trimming removed 5 bases from V and 5 bases from J; junction bases left unmatched: 11. The CDR3 is made up of 16 amino acids. As DNA, the CDR3 is TGTGCCAGCAGTCCTCTAGCGGGGGCTTTAACGGAGACCCAGTACTTC. Protein: CASSPLAGALTETQYF.

V and J are TRBV6-6 and TRBJ1-3, with a possible D match to TRBD1 (5 bases). This CDR3 spans 17 amino acids. The germline CDR1 and CDR2 sequences are MNHNY and SVGAGI (reference sequence). V was trimmed by 0 bases and J by 0 bases, leaving 12 bases between them. The CDR3 here is CASSYSIDRTSGNTIYF. CDR3 nucleotide sequence: TGTGCCAGCAGTTACTCGATAGACAGAACCTCTGGAAACACCATATATTTT.

Comments on this clonotype: Just one base apart from a much larger clone, this may be a read error. The V gene is TRBV6-5, the J gene TRBJ1-5, with no clear D. The CDR3 totals 15 residues. Germline CDR1 and CDR2: MNHEY and SVGAGI. With 0 bases removed from V and 2 bases from J, the gap between germline ends came to 8 bases. This CDR3 reads CASSYSATGNQPQHF. The DNA of the CDR3 is TGTGCCAGCAGTTACTCGGCAACAGGCAATCAGCCCCAGCATTTT.

There are a few counts of this clonotype. The V call is TRBV20-1, the J call TRBJ1-2; D is perhaps TRBD1 (5 bases). Trimming left V 0 bases short and J 6 bases short, with 17 bases between. CDR1 and CDR2 (germline): DFQATT, SNEGSKA (reference sequence). This CDR3 has 15 amino acids. The CDR3 DNA reads TGCAGTGCTAGAGATCCCCGTCGGGGGTCGGATGGCTACACCTTC. Protein sequence: CSARDPRRGSDGYTF.

Here the CDR3 reads CASSVGLAGGPYNEQFF. CDR3 nucleotide sequence: TGTGCCAGCAGCGTAGGACTAGCGGGGGGACCCTACAATGAGCAGTTCTTC. This sequence joins TRBV9 and TRBJ2-1; 13 positions match TRBD2. The CDR3 consists of 17 residues. The germline gives CDR1 SGDLS, CDR2 YYNGEE. Germline trimming cut 0 bases from V and 2 bases from J; bases unmatched to any gene: 2.

The sample holds a few counts of this clonotype. The chain couples TRBV20-1 to TRBJ2-3; no clear D. Between the trimmed V and J ends, which lost 5 bases and 5 bases, there was a span of 11 bases. Germline V gives CDR1 DFQATT, CDR2 SNEGSKA (reference sequence). The CDR3 sequence is 12 residues long. The CDR3 bases are TGCAGTGCTCAACGTACAGTAGATACGCAGTATTTT. This codes for CSAQRTVDTQYF.

This clonotype was counted ten times or more. This rearrangement joins TRBV28 to TRBJ2-3; D uncertain. Germline-derived CDR1 and CDR2 are MDHEN and SYDVKM. CDR3 length equals 12 residues. V lost 4 bases, J lost 3 bases, and 5 bases lay in between. CDR3 region: CASSSVTDTQYF. CDR3 sequence (DNA): TGTGCCAGCAGTTCCGTTACAGATACGCAGTATTTT.

Many counts were recorded for this clonotype. The chain combines TRBV20-1 with TRBJ2-3, with TRBD1 matching 11 bases. CDR3 length: 14 residues. V was clipped by 5 bases and J by 5 bases; unmatched bases: 6. Per the germline V gene, CDR1 is DFQATT and CDR2 is SNEGSKA (reference sequence). CDR3 in DNA: TGCAGTGCTTTAGGACAGGGGGCGGAAGATACGCAGTATTTT. Amino acids: CSALGQGAEDTQYF.

This clonotype turned up a few times. This rearrangement joins TRBV7-2 to TRBJ2-3, with D possibly being TRBD1 (5 bases). CDR1 and CDR2 from the germline V gene are SGHTA and FQGNSA. This CDR3 is built from 14 residues. Trimming took 5 bases from V and 6 from J, leaving 15 bases between them. The CDR3 coding sequence is TGTGCCAGCAGCCACAGGACCGGGTTTGATACGCAGTATTTT. Its protein product is CASSHRTGFDTQYF.

This clonotype appeared once. This may stem from a read error, because a much larger clone lies one nucleotide away. The gene calls are TRBV7-9 and TRBJ1-5; D gene unclear. V was trimmed by 8 bases and J by 0 bases, leaving 8 bases between them. The CDR3 contains 13 residues. Germline assignment: CDR1 SEHNR and CDR2 FQNEAQ (reference sequence). In DNA form, the CDR3 reads TGTGCCAGCGGCCAATATAGCAATCAGCCCCAGCATTTT. Its translation: CASGQYSNQPQHF. Using reference TRBV7-9 and TRBJ1-5 for the parts outside the CDR3, the full variable domain is DTGVSQNPRHKITKRGQNVTFRCDPISEHNRLYWYRQTLGQGPEFLTYFQNEAQLEKSRLLSDRFSAERPKGSFSTLEIQRTEQGDSAMYLCASGQYSNQPQHFGDGTRLSIL.

Points on this clonotype: A read error may be the cause here, since a much bigger clone is one base away. This chain links TRBV20-1 with TRBJ1-6; D is undetermined. CDR3 size: 13 residues. The germline gives CDR1 DFQATT, CDR2 SNEGSKA (reference sequence). The CDR3 loop reads CSAIGFYNSRLHF. CDR3 bases: TGCAGTGCTATAGGGTTCTATAATTCACGCCTCCACTTT.